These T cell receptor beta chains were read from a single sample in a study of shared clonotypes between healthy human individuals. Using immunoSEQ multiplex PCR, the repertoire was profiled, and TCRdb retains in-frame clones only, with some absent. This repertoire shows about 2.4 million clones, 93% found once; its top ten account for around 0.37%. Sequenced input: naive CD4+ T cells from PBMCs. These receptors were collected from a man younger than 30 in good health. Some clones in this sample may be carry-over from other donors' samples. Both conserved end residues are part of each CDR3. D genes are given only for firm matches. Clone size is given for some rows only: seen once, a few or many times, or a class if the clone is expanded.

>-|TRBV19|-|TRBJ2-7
CASRRGQSYVQYF
TGTGCCAGTAGACGAGGACAGTCGTACGTGCAGTACTTC
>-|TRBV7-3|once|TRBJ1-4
CAIPLGFNEKLFF
TGTGCCATCCCGCTGGGATTTAATGAAAAACTGTTTTTT
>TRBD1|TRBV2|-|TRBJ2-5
CASRPGTGGETQYF
TGTGCCAGCAGGCCCGGGACAGGGGGGGAGACCCAGTACTTC
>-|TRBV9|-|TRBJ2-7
CASSRGQGRYEQYF
TGTGCCAGCAGTCGTGGGCAGGGCAGGTACGAGCAGTACTTC
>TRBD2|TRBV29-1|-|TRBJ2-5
CSVSGTSGRRETQYF
TGCAGCGTTTCCGGGACTAGCGGGAGGAGGGAGACCCAGTACTTC
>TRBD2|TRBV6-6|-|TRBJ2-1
CASQRGTSHNEQFF
TGTGCCTCCCAAAGGGGGACTAGCCACAATGAGCAGTTCTTC
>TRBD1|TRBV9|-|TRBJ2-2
CASSVAGTGGNTGELFF
TGTGCCAGCAGCGTAGCTGGGACAGGGGGCAACACCGGGGAGCTGTTTTTT
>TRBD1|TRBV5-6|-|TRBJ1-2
CASSLRQGAWGYTF
TGTGCCAGCAGCCTCCGACAGGGGGCTTGGGGCTACACCTTC
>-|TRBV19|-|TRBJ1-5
CASSIRVYSNQPQHF
TGTGCCAGTAGTATCAGGGTGTATAGCAATCAGCCCCAGCATTTT
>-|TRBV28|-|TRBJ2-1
CASSAGNSVYNEQFF
TGTGCCAGCAGTGCCGGTAATTCGGTCTACAATGAGCAGTTCTTC
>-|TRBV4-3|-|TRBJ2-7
CASSLIGGGEQYF
TGCGCCAGCAGCCTGATTGGGGGCGGCGAGCAGTACTTC
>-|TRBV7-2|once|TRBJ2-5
CASSKQGIYQETQYF
TGTGCCAGCAGCAAACAGGGAATTTATCAAGAGACCCAGTACTTC
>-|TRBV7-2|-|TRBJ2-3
CASSLGPGDTQYF
TGTGCCAGCAGCTTAGGACCCGGGGATACGCAGTATTTT
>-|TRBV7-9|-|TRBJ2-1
CASSFEGVVYNEQFF
TGTGCCAGCAGCTTCGAGGGGGTGGTCTACAATGAGCAGTTCTTC
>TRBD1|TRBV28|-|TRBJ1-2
CASSFLAGQGDGYTF
TGTGCCAGCAGTTTTTTGGCTGGACAGGGCGATGGCTACACCTTC
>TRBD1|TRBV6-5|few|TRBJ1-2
CASSYSRQGAYGYTF
TGTGCCAGCAGTTACTCGCGGCAGGGGGCCTATGGCTACACCTTC